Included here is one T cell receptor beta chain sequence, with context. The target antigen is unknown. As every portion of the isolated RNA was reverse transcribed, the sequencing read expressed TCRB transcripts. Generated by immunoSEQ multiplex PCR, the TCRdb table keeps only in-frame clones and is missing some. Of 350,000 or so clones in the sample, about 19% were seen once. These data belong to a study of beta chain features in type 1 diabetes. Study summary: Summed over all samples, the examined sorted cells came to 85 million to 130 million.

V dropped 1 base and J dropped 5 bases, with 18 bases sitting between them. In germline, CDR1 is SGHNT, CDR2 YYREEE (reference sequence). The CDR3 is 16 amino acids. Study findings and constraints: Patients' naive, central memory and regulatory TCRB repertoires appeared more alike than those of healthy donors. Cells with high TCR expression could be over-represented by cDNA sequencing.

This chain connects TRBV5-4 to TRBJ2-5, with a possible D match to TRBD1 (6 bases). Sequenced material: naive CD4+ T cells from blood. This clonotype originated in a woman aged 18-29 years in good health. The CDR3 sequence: CASSLSVGALDETQYF. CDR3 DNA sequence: TGTGCCAGCAGCTTGAGTGTGGGGGCCTTAGATGAGACCCAGTACTTC.